Sequencing of this T cell receptor (beta chain) was carried out in a study of T cells in women clearing cervical HPV infection. The CDR3 spans 11 residues. The germline V and J ends were trimmed by 0 bases and 6 bases, with 5 bases remaining between them. Germline V gene sequence: CDR1 DFQATT, CDR2 SNEGSKA (reference sequence). Only in-frame clones appear in the TCRdb table, and some are missing; sequencing was by immunoSEQ multiplex PCR. Recorded for this sample: some 40,000 clones. Comments on this clone: The CDR3 end lies 3 residues beyond the end of the read and is filled in from the germline J gene.

This receptor was taken from a woman aged 18 to 69 with a cervical HPV16 infection that either progressed to CIN3+ or cleared (not recorded which). Sample: blood buffy coat. The chain links TRBV20-1 to TRBJ1-2; no firm D call. The sequenced CDR3 bases are TGCAGTGCTAGAGATATAAATGGC. Its protein is CSARDING. The CDR3, in full, reads CSARDINGYTF.